This T cell receptor (beta chain) was recovered during a study of blood T cells in healthy people across ages. This clonotype was picked up many times. Per the germline V gene, CDR1 is DFQATT and CDR2 is SNEGSKA (reference sequence). The CDR3 has 11 amino acids. Sample-barcoded 5' priming and a J-beta primer mix drove a second PCR of roughly 6 to 12 cycles. Each sample provided no less than 2.5 million CDR3-containing paired-end reads. TCRdb independently ran MiXCR on the 5' RACE reads; one entry per CDR3 protein. The sample consists of 600,000 to 800,000 distinct CDR3 sequences, around 50% of them appearing once.

This TCR came from a woman aged 80 or older in good health. Sequencing input: blood. The chain uses TRBV20-1 and TRBJ2-5; D gene unclear. The J call may be incorrect, as the DNA end agrees better with TRBJ2-7. CDR3 sequence: CSAKHPGEQYF. The CDR3, as DNA: TGCAGTGCTAAACACCCCGGCGAGCAGTACTTC.